Listed below are T cell receptor beta chains from one sample, sequenced in a study of T cell changes during pregnancy in multiple sclerosis. Assay used: immunoSEQ multiplex PCR; TCRdb lists only in-frame clones, some missing. The sample consists of tens of thousands of clones, about 90% of them appearing once. Specimen: peripheral blood, collected in the third trimester of pregnancy. Source of these receptors: a female donor in good health, enrolled as a control in a pregnancy study. Both conserved end residues are part of each CDR3. The D gene is left open where the match is weak. Clone size is given for some rows only: seen once, a few or many times, or a class if the clone is expanded.

v_gene: TRBV27
d_gene: TRBD1
abundance: -
j_gene: TRBJ2-3
CDR3nt: TGTGCCAGCAGGGGGACCGGGACAGGGGGCAAGGATACGCAGTATTTT
CDR3aa: CASRGTGTGGKDTQYF

v_gene: TRBV6-5
d_gene: TRBD2
abundance: -
j_gene: TRBJ2-3
CDR3nt: TGTGCCAGCAGTTACTCGAACCGGGGGGGCACAGATACGCAGTATTTT
CDR3aa: CASSYSNRGGTDTQYF

v_gene: TRBV13
d_gene: -
abundance: -
j_gene: TRBJ2-7
CDR3nt: TGTGCCAGCAGCTTAGGTCGGCGGGGGCCCGGCGAGCAGTACTTC
CDR3aa: CASSLGRRGPGEQYF

v_gene: TRBV4-1
d_gene: -
abundance: -
j_gene: TRBJ2-1
CDR3nt: TGCGCCAGCAGCCAAGGGCAGGGGCCTTACAATGAGCAGTTCTTC
CDR3aa: CASSQGQGPYNEQFF

v_gene: TRBV19
d_gene: TRBD2
abundance: -
j_gene: TRBJ2-3
CDR3nt: TGTGCCAGTAGTATTCAACTAGCGGGGGACACAGATACGCAGTATTTT
CDR3aa: CASSIQLAGDTDTQYF

v_gene: TRBV6-6
d_gene: -
abundance: -
j_gene: TRBJ2-7
CDR3nt: TGTGCCAGCAGTTACCGAGCTCTCGAGCAGTACTTC
CDR3aa: CASSYRALEQYF

v_gene: TRBV5-1
d_gene: -
abundance: -
j_gene: TRBJ2-1
CDR3nt: TGCGCCAGCAGCGCCTTGCCAGGGTCCTACAATGAGCAGTTCTTC
CDR3aa: CASSALPGSYNEQFF

v_gene: TRBV2
d_gene: TRBD2
abundance: -
j_gene: TRBJ2-2
CDR3nt: TGTGCCAGCAGCCTAACGACTAGCGGGGGAGGGACCGGGGAGCTGTTTTTT
CDR3aa: CASSLTTSGGGTGELFF

v_gene: TRBV7-7
d_gene: -
abundance: -
j_gene: TRBJ1-1
CDR3nt: TGTGCTAGCAGCTTAGACAGAAACACTGAAGCTTTCTTT
CDR3aa: CASSLDRNTEAFF

v_gene: TRBV5-6
d_gene: TRBD2
abundance: -
j_gene: TRBJ2-5
CDR3nt: TGTGCCAGCAGCTTGGAGGGTGCGCGGGGGGGCGTAAAGACCCAGTACTTC
CDR3aa: CASSLEGARGGVKTQYF

v_gene: TRBV7-2
d_gene: TRBD2
abundance: -
j_gene: TRBJ2-3
CDR3nt: TGTGCCAGCAGCAAAACTAGCGCTAGCACAGATACGCAGTATTTT
CDR3aa: CASSKTSASTDTQYF

v_gene: TRBV7-2
d_gene: TRBD2
abundance: -
j_gene: TRBJ2-3
CDR3nt: TGTGCCAGCAGCTTATTGCGCGGGGGGTCAGATAGAGATACGCAGTATTTT
CDR3aa: CASSLLRGGSDRDTQYF

v_gene: TRBV7-3
d_gene: TRBD2
abundance: -
j_gene: TRBJ2-3
CDR3nt: TGTGCCAGCAGCTTGGGTCTAGCGGGCCCTGGCACAGATACGCAGTATTTT
CDR3aa: CASSLGLAGPGTDTQYF

v_gene: TRBV19
d_gene: -
abundance: -
j_gene: TRBJ2-1
CDR3nt: TGTGCCAGTAGTCCCGGTACACAGGGGTCCCTAACTAGCACATACAATGAGCAGTTCTTC
CDR3aa: CASSPGTQGSLTSTYNEQFF

v_gene: TRBV7-9
d_gene: TRBD1
abundance: -
j_gene: TRBJ2-1
CDR3nt: TGTGCCAGCAGCTTACGGCCCGACAGGGACAATGAGCAGTTCTTC
CDR3aa: CASSLRPDRDNEQFF

v_gene: TRBV6-5
d_gene: -
abundance: -
j_gene: TRBJ2-3
CDR3nt: TGTGCCAGCAGTTGGACAACCTACCCCAGCACAGATACGCAGTATTTT
CDR3aa: CASSWTTYPSTDTQYF

v_gene: TRBV19
d_gene: -
abundance: -
j_gene: TRBJ1-2
CDR3nt: TGTGCCAGTAGTATGCAGGCCGGGGATAGGTTGAACTATGGCTACACCTTC
CDR3aa: CASSMQAGDRLNYGYTF

v_gene: TRBV15
d_gene: -
abundance: -
j_gene: TRBJ2-3
CDR3nt: TGTGCCACCAGCAGAGTTCGGGGATCAACAGATACGCAGTATTTT
CDR3aa: CATSRVRGSTDTQYF

v_gene: TRBV2
d_gene: -
abundance: few
j_gene: TRBJ1-1
CDR3nt: TGTGCCAGCAATCCACAGGGTTTGTTCTCTGAAGCTTTCTTT
CDR3aa: CASNPQGLFSEAFF

v_gene: TRBV18
d_gene: -
abundance: -
j_gene: TRBJ1-2
CDR3nt: TGTGCCAGCTCACCACGATCAGCGGATAACTATGGCTACACCTTC
CDR3aa: CASSPRSADNYGYTF

v_gene: TRBV4-1
d_gene: -
abundance: few
j_gene: TRBJ1-6
CDR3nt: TGCGCCAGCAGCCGCCAAACCTCACAAACACCCCTCCACTTT
CDR3aa: CASSRQTSQTPLHF

v_gene: TRBV28
d_gene: TRBD1
abundance: -
j_gene: TRBJ2-7
CDR3nt: TGTGCCAGCAGTTCCCCGGGACAGGGCGCCTACGAGCAGTACTTC
CDR3aa: CASSSPGQGAYEQYF

v_gene: TRBV2
d_gene: TRBD1
abundance: -
j_gene: TRBJ1-2
CDR3nt: TGTGCCAGCCGGGACAGGGTGGGGTATGGCTACACCTTC
CDR3aa: CASRDRVGYGYTF

v_gene: TRBV7-2
d_gene: TRBD2
abundance: once
j_gene: TRBJ2-3
CDR3nt: TGTGCCAGCAGCTTACTAGCGGCAACAGATACGCAGTATTTT
CDR3aa: CASSLLAATDTQYF

v_gene: TRBV5-6
d_gene: -
abundance: -
j_gene: TRBJ1-2
CDR3nt: TGTGCCAGCAGCGTTGACACCCGGGAGGGCTACACCTTC
CDR3aa: CASSVDTREGYTF

v_gene: TRBV30
d_gene: -
abundance: -
j_gene: TRBJ2-1
CDR3nt: TGTGCCTGGAGTTCAGGCAGGGGCTACAATGAGCAGTTCTTC
CDR3aa: CAWSSGRGYNEQFF

v_gene: TRBV5-1
d_gene: TRBD1
abundance: medium-sized
j_gene: TRBJ1-1
CDR3nt: TGCGCCAGCAGCACCCGGGACAGGGCTTCGGCTTTCTTT
CDR3aa: CASSTRDRASAFF

v_gene: TRBV7-6
d_gene: TRBD1
abundance: -
j_gene: TRBJ2-7
CDR3nt: TGTGCCAGCAGCTTAGATACGGGACAGGGGATGTACGAGCAGTACTTC
CDR3aa: CASSLDTGQGMYEQYF

v_gene: TRBV5-8
d_gene: TRBD1
abundance: -
j_gene: TRBJ1-2
CDR3nt: TGTGCCAGCAGCCCCGGACAGGGGGTTGGCTACACCTTC
CDR3aa: CASSPGQGVGYTF

v_gene: TRBV7-9
d_gene: -
abundance: -
j_gene: TRBJ1-1
CDR3nt: TGTGCCAGCAGCTGGGGTGCAGGGGCGGGTAGCGCTGAAGCTTTCTTT
CDR3aa: CASSWGAGAGSAEAFF

v_gene: TRBV6-6
d_gene: TRBD1
abundance: -
j_gene: TRBJ2-7
CDR3nt: TGTGCCAGCAGGCGCGCCGGGACAGGGAATTACGACGAGCAGTACTTC
CDR3aa: CASRRAGTGNYDEQYF

v_gene: TRBV29-1
d_gene: TRBD1
abundance: -
j_gene: TRBJ1-1
CDR3nt: TGCAGCGTTGTAGTAAGAGGGGGCAGGGGCACTGAAGCTTTCTTT
CDR3aa: CSVVVRGGRGTEAFF

v_gene: TRBV7-6
d_gene: TRBD1
abundance: -
j_gene: TRBJ1-5
CDR3nt: TGTGCCAGCAGCTTAGACGACAGGGGAGGGACCTATAGCAATCAGCCCCAGCATTTT
CDR3aa: CASSLDDRGGTYSNQPQHF

v_gene: TRBV7-3
d_gene: -
abundance: once
j_gene: TRBJ1-6
CDR3nt: TGTGCCAGCAGCGCGGGGACCGCGTATAATTCACCCCTCCACTTT
CDR3aa: CASSAGTAYNSPLHF

v_gene: TRBV7-2
d_gene: -
abundance: -
j_gene: TRBJ2-3
CDR3nt: TGTGCCAGCAGCCCGCAGGGGAAGAGCACAGATACGCAGTATTTT
CDR3aa: CASSPQGKSTDTQYF

v_gene: TRBV2
d_gene: TRBD1
abundance: -
j_gene: TRBJ1-5
CDR3nt: TGTGCCAGCAGTAGCCCCCGGACAGGGGAAACCCCCAATCAGCCCCAGCATTTT
CDR3aa: CASSSPRTGETPNQPQHF

v_gene: TRBV7-9
d_gene: -
abundance: -
j_gene: TRBJ1-1
CDR3nt: TGTGCCAGCAGCTTAGCGCTAGAGAACACTGAAGCTTTCTTT
CDR3aa: CASSLALENTEAFF

v_gene: TRBV18
d_gene: -
abundance: -
j_gene: TRBJ2-2
CDR3nt: TGTGCCAGCTCACCTCAGGGTCACACCGGGGAGCTGTTTTTT
CDR3aa: CASSPQGHTGELFF

v_gene: TRBV6-5
d_gene: -
abundance: -
j_gene: TRBJ2-7
CDR3nt: TGTGCCAGCAGTTACGCGGATAGGTCCGAGCAGTACTTC
CDR3aa: CASSYADRSEQYF

v_gene: TRBV28
d_gene: TRBD1
abundance: -
j_gene: TRBJ1-2
CDR3nt: TGTGCCAGCAGTACATCTCCCGGGACAGGGGGCGCGCCTGGCTACACCTTC
CDR3aa: CASSTSPGTGGAPGYTF

v_gene: TRBV6-1
d_gene: TRBD2
abundance: -
j_gene: TRBJ2-7
CDR3nt: TGTGCCAGCAGTGAAGCTCTAGCGGGCTCCTACGAGCAGTACTTC
CDR3aa: CASSEALAGSYEQYF

v_gene: TRBV6-5
d_gene: TRBD2
abundance: -
j_gene: TRBJ2-7
CDR3nt: TGTGCCAGCAGTTACTCGATAGCGGGGCTCTACGAGCAGTACTTC
CDR3aa: CASSYSIAGLYEQYF

v_gene: TRBV7-9
d_gene: TRBD1
abundance: once
j_gene: TRBJ1-1
CDR3nt: TGTGCCAGCAGCAGGACGGACAGGGACACTGAAGCTTTCTTT
CDR3aa: CASSRTDRDTEAFF

v_gene: TRBV2
d_gene: -
abundance: -
j_gene: TRBJ2-3
CDR3nt: TGTGCCAGCAGCCCTTCTAGCCCCCGCGCAGATACGCAGTATTTT
CDR3aa: CASSPSSPRADTQYF

v_gene: TRBV10-3
d_gene: TRBD1
abundance: -
j_gene: TRBJ2-7
CDR3nt: TGTGCCATCAGTGGCAGGGACAGTAAGAAGTTTGAGCAGTACTTC
CDR3aa: CAISGRDSKKFEQYF

v_gene: TRBV27
d_gene: -
abundance: -
j_gene: TRBJ2-3
CDR3nt: TGTGCCAGCAGTACCGAGGATACGCAGTATTTT
CDR3aa: CASSTEDTQYF

v_gene: TRBV6-5
d_gene: TRBD1
abundance: -
j_gene: TRBJ1-2
CDR3nt: TGTGCCAGCAGCCGACAGGGCTCGGGCTACACCTTC
CDR3aa: CASSRQGSGYTF

v_gene: TRBV4-1
d_gene: -
abundance: -
j_gene: TRBJ1-2
CDR3nt: TGCGCCAGCAGCCAAGACGGGAAAGGGTGGAATGGCTACACCTTC
CDR3aa: CASSQDGKGWNGYTF

v_gene: TRBV6-5
d_gene: -
abundance: -
j_gene: TRBJ1-5
CDR3nt: TGTGCCAGCAGTTACTCGAGGAGCAATCAGCCCCAGCATTTT
CDR3aa: CASSYSRSNQPQHF

v_gene: TRBV11-3
d_gene: TRBD1
abundance: -
j_gene: TRBJ2-1
CDR3nt: TGTGCCAGCAGCGGGGACAGGGGCGATGAGCAGTTCTTC
CDR3aa: CASSGDRGDEQFF

v_gene: TRBV6-1
d_gene: TRBD1
abundance: -
j_gene: TRBJ2-7
CDR3nt: TGTGCCAGCAGTGCCTTCCTAGGGCAGGGGGCTTACGAGCAGTACTTC
CDR3aa: CASSAFLGQGAYEQYF

v_gene: TRBV5-6
d_gene: TRBD1
abundance: -
j_gene: TRBJ2-1
CDR3nt: TGTGCCAGCAGCTTCCGGGACAGGGGGCCGGAGGGTGAGCAGTTCTTC
CDR3aa: CASSFRDRGPEGEQFF